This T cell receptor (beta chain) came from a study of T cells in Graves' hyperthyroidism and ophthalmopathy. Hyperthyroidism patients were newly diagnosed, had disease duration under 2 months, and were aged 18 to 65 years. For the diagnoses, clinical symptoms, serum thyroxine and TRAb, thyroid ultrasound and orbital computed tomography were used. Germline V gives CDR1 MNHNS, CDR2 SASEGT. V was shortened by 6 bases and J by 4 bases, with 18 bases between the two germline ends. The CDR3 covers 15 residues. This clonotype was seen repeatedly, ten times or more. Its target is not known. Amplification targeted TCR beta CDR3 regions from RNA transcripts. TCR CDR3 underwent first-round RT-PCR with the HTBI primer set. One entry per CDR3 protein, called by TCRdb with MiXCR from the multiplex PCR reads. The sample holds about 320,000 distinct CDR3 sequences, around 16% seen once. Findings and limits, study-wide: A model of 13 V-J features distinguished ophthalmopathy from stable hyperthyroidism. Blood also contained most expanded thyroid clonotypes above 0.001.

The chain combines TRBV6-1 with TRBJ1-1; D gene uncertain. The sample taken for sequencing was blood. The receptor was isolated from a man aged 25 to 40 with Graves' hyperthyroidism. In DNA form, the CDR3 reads TGTGCCAGCAGCCATCCCCCAGGCCGGGGCACTGAAGCTTTCTTT. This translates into CASSHPPGRGTEAFF.